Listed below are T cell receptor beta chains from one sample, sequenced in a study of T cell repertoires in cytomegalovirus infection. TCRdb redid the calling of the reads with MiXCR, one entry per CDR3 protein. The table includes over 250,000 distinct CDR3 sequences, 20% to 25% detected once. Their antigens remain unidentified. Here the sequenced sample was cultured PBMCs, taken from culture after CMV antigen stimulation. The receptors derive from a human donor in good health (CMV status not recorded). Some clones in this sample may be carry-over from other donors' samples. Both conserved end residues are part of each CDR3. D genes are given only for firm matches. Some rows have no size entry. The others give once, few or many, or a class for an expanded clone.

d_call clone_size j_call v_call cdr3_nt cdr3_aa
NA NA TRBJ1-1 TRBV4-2 TGTGCCAGCAGCCAAGATGGAGGGGAGAACACTGAAGCTTTCTTT CASSQDGGENTEAFF
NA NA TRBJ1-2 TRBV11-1 TGTGCCAGCAGCTTAGCCCCGGACAGCCTCTATGGCTACACCTTC CASSLAPDSLYGYTF
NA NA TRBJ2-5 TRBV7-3 TGTGCCAGCAGCTTAAACGGGGGAGTTGAAGAGACCCAGTACTTC CASSLNGGVEETQYF
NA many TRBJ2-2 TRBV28 TGTGCCAGCAGTTCCACAGGGTGGACCGGGGAGCTGTTTTTT CASSSTGWTGELFF
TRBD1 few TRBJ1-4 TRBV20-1 TGCAGTGCTTTCGCAGGGGGTAATGAAAAACTGTTTTTT CSAFAGGNEKLFF
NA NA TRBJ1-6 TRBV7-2 TGTGCCAGCAGCTTAGTCGGAAATTCACCCCTCCACTTT CASSLVGNSPLHF
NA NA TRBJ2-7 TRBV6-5 TGTGCCAGCAGTTACCTCAGCCAAGGTGGGGAGCAGTACTTC CASSYLSQGGEQYF
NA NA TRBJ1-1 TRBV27 TGTGCCAGCAGTTCCAACCGACTCTCCACTGAAGCTTTCTTT CASSSNRLSTEAFF
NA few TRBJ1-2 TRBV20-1 TGCAGTGCTAATGGGTTTAGCTATGGCTACACCTTC CSANGFSYGYTF
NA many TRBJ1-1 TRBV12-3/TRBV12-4 TGTGCCAGCAGTTCGACAGCGGGGAGCACTGAAGCTTTCTTT CASSSTAGSTEAFF
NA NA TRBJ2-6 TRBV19 TGTGCCAGTAGTATAACTCACCCCGCGGTCCTGACTTTC CASSITHPAVLTF
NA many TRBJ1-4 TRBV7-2 TGTGCCAGCAGCTTAGCGCGTAGCGAGGGAAAACTGTTTTTT CASSLARSEGKLFF
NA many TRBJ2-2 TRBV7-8 TGTGCCAGCAGCTCGGGCGGGACGAACACCGGGGAGCTGTTTTTT CASSSGGTNTGELFF
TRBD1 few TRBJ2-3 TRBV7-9 TGTGCCAGCAGCCCGCGGGACAGGCTACCAGATACGCAGTATTTT CASSPRDRLPDTQYF
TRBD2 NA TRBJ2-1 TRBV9 TGTGCCAGCACCATAAATAGCGGGAGCTCCTACAATGAGCAGTTCTTC CASTINSGSSYNEQFF
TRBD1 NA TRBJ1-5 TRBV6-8 TGTGCCTCCTGCGACAGGGTGGATCAGCCCCAGCATTTT CASCDRVDQPQHF
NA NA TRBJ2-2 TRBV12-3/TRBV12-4 TGTGCCAGCACCCGGACAAAGGGGGAGCTGTTTTTT CASTRTKGELFF
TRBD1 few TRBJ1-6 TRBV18 TGTGCCAGCTCACCAGACAGGGGTTCACCCCTCCACTTT CASSPDRGSPLHF
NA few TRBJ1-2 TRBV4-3 TGCGCCAGCAGCCAAGAATCTCGGGGCTCCTATGGCTACACCTTC CASSQESRGSYGYTF
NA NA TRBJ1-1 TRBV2 TGTGCCAGCAGTATAGATACCATCCGACAGTCTGAAGCTTTCTTT CASSIDTIRQSEAFF